A single sample is the source of the 30 T cell receptor beta chains below, sequenced in a study of blood T cell repertoires in COVID-19. This table comes from immunoSEQ multiplex PCR, and its TCRdb copy is limited to in-frame clones, with some not included. The sample lists some 100,000 clones; 70% to 90% were seen once. The specimen was peripheral blood. The source is a man in his 70s who had recovered from COVID-19.

This chain uses TRBV19 with TRBJ2-7, with 11 nucleotides matching TRBD2. The germline V gene has CDR1 LNHDA and CDR2 SQIVND (reference sequence). This CDR3 spans 15 amino acids. V gave up 3 bases and J gave up 1 base; unmatched junction bases: 2. The CDR3 reads CASSMASGGSYEQYF. CDR3 in DNA: TGTGCCAGTAGTATGGCTAGCGGGGGGTCCTACGAGCAGTACTTC.

V and J are TRBV7-9 and TRBJ1-1; tentatively, D is TRBD1 (5 bases). The V end lost 2 bases, the J end lost 1 base, and 8 bases lay between the germline ends. Germline V lookup: CDR1 SEHNR, CDR2 FQNEAQ (reference sequence). This CDR3 spans 14 amino acids. The CDR3 DNA reads as TGTGCCAGCAGCTTAAATCAGGGGAACACTGAAGCTTTCTTT. It translates to CASSLNQGNTEAFF.

V usage is TRBV30 and J usage is TRBJ1-1, with a possible D match to TRBD1 (5 bases). V lost 1 base to trimming and J lost 2 bases, with 17 bases between them. This CDR3 spans 16 amino acids. CDR1 and CDR2 (germline): GTSNPN, SVGIG (reference sequence). The CDR3 DNA is TGTGCCTGGAGTGGCCCGCGGGGGGGACGAAACACTGAAGCTTTCTTT. As protein: CAWSGPRGGRNTEAFF.

CDR3 loop: CASSQEPTGGYNEQFF. CDR3 nucleotide sequence: TGTGCCAGCAGCCAAGAACCTACAGGGGGCTACAATGAGCAGTTCTTC. The V and J genes are TRBV4-2 and TRBJ2-1, with 8 bases matching TRBD1. Germline loops: CDR1 LGHNA, CDR2 YNFKEQ. The CDR3 runs to 16 residues. V was clipped by 0 bases and J by 3 bases; unmatched bases: 4.

The chain recombines TRBV5-3 with TRBJ2-2; D is perhaps TRBD2 (6 bases). TRBV5-3 is flagged as an ORF with uncertain function. Deletions cut 4 bases from V and 6 bases from J, with 13 bases between. The CDR3 extends over 14 amino acids. Here the CDR3 DNA reads TGTGCCAGAAGCCCCGGACTAAGCGCCGGGGAGCTGTTTTTT. It codes for CARSPGLSAGELFF.

The chain carries TRBV7-9 and TRBJ2-5; 7 bases map to TRBD2. J lost 2 bases, V lost 5 bases, and 8 bases had no gene match. This CDR3 has 15 residues. Germline V gene data show CDR1 as SEHNR and CDR2 as FQNEAQ (reference sequence). CDR3 in DNA: TGTGCCAGCAGCCCGTTTTTTAGCGGGCAAGAGACCCAGTACTTC. Amino acid sequence: CASSPFFSGQETQYF. The variable domain in full, completed from reference TRBV7-9 and TRBJ2-5, reads DTGVSQNPRHKITKRGQNVTFRCDPISEHNRLYWYRQTLGQGPEFLTYFQNEAQLEKSRLLSDRFSAERPKGSFSTLEIQRTEQGDSAMYLCASSPFFSGQETQYFGPGTRLLVL.

The CDR3 nucleotides read TGTGCCATCAGTGATGGGGGGGACACCGGGGAGCTGTTTTTT. Protein sequence: CAISDGGDTGELFF. This chain links TRBV10-3 with TRBJ2-2; TRBD2 agrees at 7 bases. This CDR3 is 14 amino acids long. Germline V gene lookup returns CDR1 ENHRY and CDR2 SYGVKD. V dropped 3 bases and J dropped 3; count of bases not matched to a gene: 1.

The genes are TRBV6-1 and TRBJ2-7, with D possibly being TRBD1 (5 bases). Germline assignment: CDR1 MNHNS and CDR2 SASEGT. V lost 1 base to trimming and J lost 2 bases, with 12 bases between them. The CDR3 runs 15 residues. The CDR3 here is CASSEGGGAPYEQYF. DNA for the CDR3: TGTGCCAGCAGTGAAGGGGGTGGGGCCCCCTACGAGCAGTACTTC.

The chain has TRBV28 and TRBJ1-2; unclear D gene. Deletions cut 2 bases from V and 1 base from J, with 5 bases between. The CDR3 totals 13 residues. From germline, CDR1 is MDHEN and CDR2 SYDVKM. The CDR3 sequence: CASSLVFNYGYTF. The CDR3, as DNA: TGTGCCAGCAGTTTAGTCTTTAACTATGGCTACACCTTC.

The chain recombines TRBV5-6 with TRBJ2-1; 11 bases fit TRBD2. The ends lost 3 bases at V and 4 bases at J; junction bases unmatched: 3. There are 15 residues in the CDR3. Germline V gene sequence: CDR1 SGHDT, CDR2 YYEEEE. The CDR3 DNA is TGTGCCAGCAGCTCCGGGACTAGCGGATACAATGAGCAGTTCTTC. Translated: CASSSGTSGYNEQFF.

The chain carries TRBV7-8 and TRBJ1-3, with D possibly TRBD1 on 6 matching bases. CDR3 size: 14 residues. V was cut by 5 bases and J by 4 bases, with 12 bases left in between. Germline lookup yields CDR1 SGHVS and CDR2 FQNEAQ. In DNA form, the CDR3 reads TGTGCCAGCAGCGGGGGGGGGCCCGGAAACACCATATATTTT. Translating it yields CASSGGGPGNTIYF.

This chain links TRBV7-8 with TRBJ2-3, with 15 nucleotides matching TRBD2. CDR3 length: 22 amino acids. Germline loops: CDR1 SGHVS, CDR2 FQNEAQ. Losses at the gene ends were 1 base for V and 4 bases for J; bases not matched to a gene: 18. Here the CDR3 DNA reads TGTGCCAGCAGCTTAGAGTTGCGGGCAGGACTAGCGGGGGGGCCTTTAGCAGATACGCAGTATTTT. Residues: CASSLELRAGLAGGPLADTQYF.

This clone occurred a few times. This rearrangement joins TRBV4-1 to TRBJ2-7, with 9 nucleotides matching TRBD2. CDR1 is MGHRA and CDR2 is YSYEKL in the germline V gene. V was clipped by 1 base and J by 3 bases; unmatched bases: 13. This CDR3 contains 18 residues. The CDR3 DNA sequence: TGCGCCAGCAGCCAAGTTGTCCTTGCTAGCGGGATACTCTACGAGCAGTACTTC. Translating it yields CASSQVVLASGILYEQYF.

The chain recombines TRBV10-2 with TRBJ1-2; TRBD1 aligns across 10 bases. V lost 7 bases to trimming and J lost 6 bases; unmatched junction nucleotides: 5. The CDR3 runs 13 residues. The germline V gene has CDR1 WSHSY and CDR2 SAAADI. CDR3 residues: CASKQTGGNGYTF. In nucleotides, the CDR3 is TGCGCCAGCAAACAGACAGGGGGCAATGGCTACACCTTC.

This chain links TRBV10-1 with TRBJ1-2, with D uncertain. The germline V and J ends were trimmed by 8 bases and 3 bases, with 19 bases remaining between them. The CDR3 runs 15 residues. CDR1 is WNHNN and CDR2 is SYGVQD in the germline V gene (reference sequence). The CDR3 reads CASPLRAGGDYGYTF. CDR3 in DNA: TGCGCCAGCCCCCTCCGGGCCGGAGGAGACTATGGCTACACCTTC.

This clone has just a few counts. The chain joins TRBV18 to TRBJ2-1; 8 bases align to TRBD1. This CDR3 region has 15 residues. Germline values: CDR1 KGHSH, CDR2 LQKENI. V trimming: 3 bases; J trimming: 3 bases; junction bases outside the gene matches: 4. The CDR3 DNA follows: TGTGCCAGCTCACCCGGGACAGGCGACTACAATGAGCAGTTCTTC. Protein sequence: CASSPGTGDYNEQFF.

V usage is TRBV7-2 and J usage is TRBJ2-2; D not resolved. There are 13 residues in the CDR3. Germline V CDR1 and CDR2: SGHTA, FQGNSA. V was trimmed by 3 bases and J by 3 bases, leaving 5 bases between them. The CDR3 here is CASSFQYTGELFF. DNA for the CDR3: TGTGCCAGCAGCTTCCAGTACACCGGGGAGCTGTTTTTT.

This clone was recorded only once. CDR3 loop: CAISERTGSQPQHF. The CDR3 DNA sequence: TGTGCCATCAGTGAGCGGACAGGTTCCCAGCCCCAGCATTTT. J is TRBJ1-5 and V is TRBV10-3; TRBD1 matches at 7 bases. There are 14 residues in the CDR3. Germline V gene lookup returns CDR1 ENHRY and CDR2 SYGVKD. With 2 bases clipped from V and 7 bases from J, the junction kept 5 bases outside the gene matches.

This chain joins TRBV6-5 and TRBJ2-3; 8 nucleotides align to TRBD2. This CDR3 has 11 amino acids. Trimming at V came to 4 bases and at J to 11 bases, leaving 2 bases not matched to a gene. CDR1 and CDR2 (germline): MNHEY, SVGAGI. DNA of the CDR3: TGTGCCAGCAGTTTAGCGGGGCTGCAGTATTTT. Translated: CASSLAGLQYF.

The chain is built from TRBV28 and TRBJ2-7; tentatively, D is TRBD1 (6 bases). V gave up 10 bases and J gave up 4 bases, with 17 bases separating them. Germline V gene sequence: CDR1 MDHEN, CDR2 SYDVKM. This CDR3 region has 13 residues. The CDR3 DNA is TGTGCCACCGCCGGGACACCATTATACGAGCAGTACTTC. The encoded protein is CATAGTPLYEQYF.

The gene calls are TRBV3-1 (or the pseudogene TRBV3-2) and TRBJ2-4, with 8 positions matching TRBD1. Germline V lookup: CDR1 LGHDT, CDR2 YNNKEL (reference sequence). The V and J ends lost 1 base and 6 bases, in that order; junction bases with no gene match: 5. This CDR3 contains 15 residues. CDR3 residues: CASSQVTGARNIQYF. The CDR3 nucleotides are TGTGCCAGCAGCCAAGTGACAGGGGCTCGAAACATTCAGTACTTC.

The chain is built from TRBV5-1 and TRBJ2-1; D is undetermined. The CDR3 runs to 15 residues. The germline V and J ends were trimmed by 4 bases and 5 bases, with 16 bases remaining between them. Germline lookup yields CDR1 SGHRS and CDR2 YFSETQ. CDR3 sequence reads: CASSPRGSHDNEQFF. In nucleotides, the CDR3 is TGCGCCAGCAGCCCGAGAGGCTCCCACGACAATGAGCAGTTCTTC.

The chain uses TRBV7-9 and TRBJ1-5, with D possibly TRBD1 on 5 matching bases. The length of the CDR3 is 17 residues. V dropped 1 base and J dropped 2 bases, with 15 bases sitting between them. Germline CDR1 and CDR2: SEHNR and FQNEAQ (reference sequence). The CDR3 DNA follows: TGTGCCAGCAGCTTAGGCGGGACCACCCAACGCAATCAGCCCCAGCATTTT. It codes for CASSLGGTTQRNQPQHF.

The count of this clone is one. The DNA for the CDR3 is TGTGCCAGCAGTTTCCGGGGGTTAGCCAAAAACATTCAGTACTTC. Amino acid sequence: CASSFRGLAKNIQYF. The chain employs TRBV6-2 or TRBV6-3 and TRBJ2-4; TRBD2 is a possible D gene (6 bases). The V end lost 4 bases, the J end lost 0 bases, and 10 bases lay between the germline ends. Germline V gives CDR1 MNHEY, CDR2 SVGEGT. The CDR3 totals 15 residues.

The rearrangement uses TRBV19 and TRBJ2-3; 7 bases line up with TRBD1. With 5 bases clipped from V and 1 base from J, the junction kept 3 bases outside the gene matches. Germline V gene sequence: CDR1 LNHDA, CDR2 SQIVND (reference sequence). The CDR3 totals 14 residues. The CDR3 DNA reads as TGTGCCAGTAGTGACAGGGCCGGCACAGATACGCAGTATTTT. Encoded protein: CASSDRAGTDTQYF.

V gene TRBV5-4 combines with J gene TRBJ2-3; 8 bases are a match to TRBD2. CDR1 and CDR2 from the germline V gene are SGHNT and YYREEE (reference sequence). The CDR3 runs to 16 residues. The ends lost 5 bases at V and 3 bases at J; junction bases unmatched: 11. CDR3 DNA sequence: TGTGCCAGCAGTCTCTTATCGGGAGGGCCAACAGATACGCAGTATTTT. Amino acid sequence: CASSLLSGGPTDTQYF.

The J gene is TRBJ2-5, the V gene TRBV6-6; TRBD2 agrees at 14 bases. The CDR3 covers 15 residues. In germline, CDR1 is MNHNY, CDR2 SVGAGI (reference sequence). After removal of 6 bases from V and 5 bases from J, the junction contained 5 bases not matched to a gene. Written as DNA, the CDR3 is TGTGCCAGCAGCCAGGGACTAGCGGGAGTGGAGACCCAGTACTTC. Translated: CASSQGLAGVETQYF.

V and J are TRBV7-9 and TRBJ2-7; a weak D match, TRBD1 (5 bases). Germline CDR1 reads SEHNR; CDR2 reads FQNEAQ (reference sequence). Trimming took off 0 bases at V and 5 bases at J, with 17 bases between the two ends. The CDR3 totals 16 residues. The CDR3 nucleotides are TGTGCCAGCAGCTTAGCGTTCGGCCAGGGCGGCGACGAGCAGTACTTC. Protein product: CASSLAFGQGGDEQYF.

The chain employs TRBV7-3 and TRBJ2-7; 10 nucleotides align to TRBD2. CDR1 and CDR2 from the germline V gene are SGHTA and FQGTGA. Losses at the gene ends were 0 bases for V and 4 bases for J; bases not matched to a gene: 9. This CDR3 has 17 amino acids. CDR3 DNA: TGTGCCAGCAGCTTAACGGGGCGAGCGGGAGGGCCATACGAGCAGTACTTC. It yields the protein CASSLTGRAGGPYEQYF.

This chain uses TRBV18 with TRBJ2-5; TRBD1 is a possible D gene (7 bases). The CDR3 is 13 amino acids. Germline V gene lookup returns CDR1 KGHSH and CDR2 LQKENI. The ends were cut back, 5 bases at V and 5 bases at J, with 12 bases in the middle. The DNA of the CDR3 is TGTGCCAGCTCAGGAGGGGGCAGGGAGACCCAGTACTTC. It yields the protein CASSGGGRETQYF.